This T cell receptor beta chain is from a study of T cells after yellow fever vaccination. Study summary: With SMART-Seq v4 Ultra Low Input, the fractions containing low cell numbers were prepared. Study-wide results and caveats: Compared with primary, the secondary response was weaker and peaked at day 5, not 15. Across the CD4 and CD8 compartments, a small share of clonotypes was present in both. Booster samples showed a return of most primary-vaccination clones (around 95% CD4, approximately 88% CD8).

TCRdb itself ran the 5' RACE reads through MiXCR, one entry per CDR3 protein. In the table there are 300,000 to 350,000 distinct CDR3 sequences, around 4.5% of which are singletons. In its sample, this clonotype was seen a few times. Its antigen remains unknown. V lost 2 bases, J lost 5 bases, and 4 bases stayed unmatched. The germline CDR1 and CDR2 sequences are SGHDN and FVKESK. The CDR3 spans 15 residues. This receptor was obtained from a man aged 18 to 35 who received the YFV17D yellow fever vaccine. The V gene is TRBV14, the J gene TRBJ2-5; 11 nucleotides line up with TRBD2. This material consisted of PBMCs, taken 15 days after the yellow fever booster vaccination. The CDR3 DNA is TGTGCCAGCAGCCAACTACTAGCGGGGGTTGAGACCCAGTACTTC. Amino acids: CASSQLLAGVETQYF.